These 10 T cell receptor beta chains were all obtained from the same sample, sequenced in a study of blood T cell repertoires in COVID-19. This table comes from immunoSEQ multiplex PCR, and its TCRdb copy is limited to in-frame clones, with some not included. Among 20,000 to 30,000 clones listed, about 90% were seen once. Sequencing was carried out using peripheral blood. Source of these receptors: a human donor with active COVID-19. The donor label of this sample is uncertain.

The genes are TRBV20-1 and TRBJ2-7; D remains ambiguous. The CDR3 is made up of 11 amino acids. V was shortened by 3 bases and J by 4 bases, with 7 bases between the two germline ends. Looked up from germline, CDR1 is DFQATT and CDR2 is SNEGSKA (reference sequence). CDR3 region: CSARQDYEQYF. In DNA form, the CDR3 reads TGCAGTGCTAGGCAGGATTACGAGCAGTACTTC.

V gene TRBV3-1 (or the pseudogene TRBV3-2) combines with J gene TRBJ2-7; D remains ambiguous. Germline CDR1 reads LGHDT; CDR2 reads YNNKEL (reference sequence). This CDR3 has 14 residues. The ends were cut back, 2 bases at V and 3 bases at J, with 11 bases in the middle. CDR3 DNA sequence: TGTGCCAGCAGCCAACAGTCCAATGTCTACGAGCAGTACTTC. Amino acids: CASSQQSNVYEQYF.

The rearrangement links TRBV28 to TRBJ1-2; D call uncertain. The CDR3 contains 13 residues. Trimming stripped 6 bases from V and 6 bases from J, with 14 bases between. Per the germline V gene, CDR1 is MDHEN and CDR2 is SYDVKM. The CDR3 protein is CASREDSRNGYTF. CDR3 nucleotides: TGTGCCAGCAGGGAGGACTCACGAAATGGCTACACCTTC.

Only a few counts were recorded for this clone. This chain connects TRBV3-1 (or the pseudogene TRBV3-2) to TRBJ2-5; D unclear. Trimming removed 5 bases at V and 1 base at J, with 14 bases between. The CDR3 is 15 residues long. Per germline, CDR1 LGHDT and CDR2 YNNKEL (reference sequence). Written as DNA, the CDR3 is TGTGCCAGCAGCGAGCTTATTAGATTCCAAGAGACCCAGTACTTC. It yields the protein CASSELIRFQETQYF.

This sequence joins TRBV4-1 and TRBJ1-5; D perhaps matches TRBD1 (6 bases). V shed 1 base and J shed 2 bases, with 12 bases lying between them. The germline CDR1 and CDR2 sequences are MGHRA and YSYEKL. The CDR3 has 16 amino acids. The CDR3 spells CASSQGTDFGNQPQHF. In DNA form, the CDR3 reads TGCGCCAGCAGCCAAGGGACAGACTTTGGCAATCAGCCCCAGCATTTT.

The rearrangement joins TRBV5-1 to TRBJ1-2; 9 nucleotides agree with TRBD1. Losses at the gene ends were 4 bases for V and 0 bases for J; bases not matched to a gene: 4. This CDR3 spans 15 amino acids. Germline CDR1 is SGHRS and CDR2 is YFSETQ. The chain's CDR3 is CASSEGQGANYGYTF. The CDR3 nucleotides read TGCGCCAGCAGCGAGGGACAGGGAGCTAACTATGGCTACACCTTC. The whole variable domain, remainder taken from reference TRBV5-1 and TRBJ1-2, is KAGVTQTPRYLIKTRGQQVTLSCSPISGHRSVSWYQQTPGQGLQFLFEYFSETQRNKGNFPGRFSGRQFSNSRSEMNVSTLELGDSALYLCASSEGQGANYGYTFGSGTRLTVV.

The chain carries TRBV6-5 and TRBJ2-5, with a weak D call TRBD2 (5 bases). Germline CDR1 and CDR2: MNHEY and SVGAGI. There are 12 residues in the CDR3. The germline V and J ends were trimmed by 7 bases and 7 bases, with 13 bases remaining between them. The CDR3 spells CASTTGVRTQYF. CDR3 coding DNA: TGTGCCAGCACGACCGGGGTAAGGACCCAGTACTTC.

This clone was recorded only once. This chain uses TRBV5-5 with TRBJ1-1; D is unresolved. This CDR3 is 13 amino acids long. Trimming took 1 base from V and 6 from J, leaving 10 bases between them. Germline V gene lookup returns CDR1 SGHKS and CDR2 YYEKEE (reference sequence). This CDR3 reads CASSLTAQAEAFF. Here the CDR3 DNA reads TGTGCCAGCAGCTTGACCGCTCAGGCTGAAGCTTTCTTT.

This clone was observed a few times. This chain joins TRBV28 and TRBJ2-1, with 10 bases matching TRBD2. The CDR3 covers 16 residues. Germline values: CDR1 MDHEN, CDR2 SYDVKM. Germline trimming cut 6 bases from V and 10 bases from J; bases unmatched to any gene: 15. The CDR3 coding sequence is TGTGCCAGCAGGCCGGCGGGAGCGGGAGGGCTGACGGAGCAGTTCTTC. This translates into CASRPAGAGGLTEQFF.

This sequence joins TRBV9 and TRBJ2-3; 10 nucleotides align to TRBD2. CDR1 is SGDLS and CDR2 is YYNGEE in the germline V gene. The CDR3 consists of 18 residues. The V segment lost 0 bases and the J segment 3 bases; nucleotides outside the gene matches: 10. CDR3 protein: CASSVGASGRGSTDTQYF. CDR3 bases: TGTGCCAGCAGCGTAGGGGCTAGCGGGAGAGGGTCGACAGATACGCAGTATTTT.